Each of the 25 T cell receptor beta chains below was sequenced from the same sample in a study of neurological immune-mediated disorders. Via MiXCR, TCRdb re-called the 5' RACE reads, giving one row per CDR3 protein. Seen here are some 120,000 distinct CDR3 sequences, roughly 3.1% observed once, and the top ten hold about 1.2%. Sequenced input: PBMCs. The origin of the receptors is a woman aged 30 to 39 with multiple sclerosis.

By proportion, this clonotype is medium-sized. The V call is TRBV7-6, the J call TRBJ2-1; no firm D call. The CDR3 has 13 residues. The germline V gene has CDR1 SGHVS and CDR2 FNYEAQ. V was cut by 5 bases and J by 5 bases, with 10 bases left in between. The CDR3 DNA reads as TGTGCCAGCAGCCCCCCTGGACACAATGAGCAGTTCTTC. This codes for CASSPPGHNEQFF.

The CDR3 is CSARGGSGGGETQYF. The CDR3 DNA reads as TGCAGTGCTAGAGGGGGTAGCGGGGGAGGGGAGACCCAGTACTTC. The chain combines TRBV20-1 with TRBJ2-5; 9 bases align to TRBD2. The V and J ends lost 1 base and 5 bases, in that order; junction bases with no gene match: 8. CDR3 size: 15 residues. From germline, CDR1 is DFQATT and CDR2 SNEGSKA (reference sequence).

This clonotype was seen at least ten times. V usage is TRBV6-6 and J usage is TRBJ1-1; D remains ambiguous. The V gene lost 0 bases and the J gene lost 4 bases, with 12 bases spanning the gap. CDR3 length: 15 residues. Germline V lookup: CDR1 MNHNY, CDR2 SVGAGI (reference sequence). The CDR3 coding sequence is TGTGCCAGCAGTTACTCGTCCGCCCCGACCACTGAAGCTTTCTTT. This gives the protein CASSYSSAPTTEAFF.

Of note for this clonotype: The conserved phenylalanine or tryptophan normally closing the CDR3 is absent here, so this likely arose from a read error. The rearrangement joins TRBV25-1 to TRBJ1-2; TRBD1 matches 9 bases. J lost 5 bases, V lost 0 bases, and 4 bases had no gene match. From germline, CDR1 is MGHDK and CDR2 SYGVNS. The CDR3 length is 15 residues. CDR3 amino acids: CASSEYRQGGYGYTV. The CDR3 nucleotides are TGTGCCAGCAGTGAATATCGACAGGGGGGTTATGGCTACACCGTC.

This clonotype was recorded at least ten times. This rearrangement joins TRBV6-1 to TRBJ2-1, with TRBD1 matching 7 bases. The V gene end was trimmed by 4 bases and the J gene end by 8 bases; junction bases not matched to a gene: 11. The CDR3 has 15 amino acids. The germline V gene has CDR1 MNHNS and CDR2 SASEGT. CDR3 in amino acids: CASSAMDRRTHEQFF. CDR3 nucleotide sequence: TGTGCCAGCAGTGCCATGGACAGGAGGACGCATGAGCAGTTCTTC.

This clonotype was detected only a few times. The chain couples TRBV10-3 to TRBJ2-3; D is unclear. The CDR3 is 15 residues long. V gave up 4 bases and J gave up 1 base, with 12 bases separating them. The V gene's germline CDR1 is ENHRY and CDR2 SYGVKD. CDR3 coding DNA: TGTGCCATCAGTGTACGTGTAAGGGGCACAGATACGCAGTATTTT. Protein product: CAISVRVRGTDTQYF.

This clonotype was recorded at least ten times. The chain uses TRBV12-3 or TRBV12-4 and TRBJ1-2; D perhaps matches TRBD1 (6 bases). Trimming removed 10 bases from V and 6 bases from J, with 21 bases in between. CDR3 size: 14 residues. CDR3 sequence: CATAGARGAHGYTF. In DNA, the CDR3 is TGTGCCACCGCCGGGGCACGGGGGGCACATGGCTACACCTTC.

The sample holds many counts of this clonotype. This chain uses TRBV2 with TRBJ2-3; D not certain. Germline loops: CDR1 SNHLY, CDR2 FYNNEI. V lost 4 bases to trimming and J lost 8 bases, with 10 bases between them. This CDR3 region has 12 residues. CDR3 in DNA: TGTGCCAGCAGTGGCGTCTGGGTTACGCAGTATTTT. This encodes CASSGVWVTQYF. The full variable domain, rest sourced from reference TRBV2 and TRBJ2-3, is EPEVTQTPSHQVTQMGQEVILRCVPISNHLYFYWYRQILGQKVEFLVSFYNNEISEKSEIFDDQFSVERPDGSNFTLKIRSTKLEDSAMYFCASSGVWVTQYFGPGTRLTVL.

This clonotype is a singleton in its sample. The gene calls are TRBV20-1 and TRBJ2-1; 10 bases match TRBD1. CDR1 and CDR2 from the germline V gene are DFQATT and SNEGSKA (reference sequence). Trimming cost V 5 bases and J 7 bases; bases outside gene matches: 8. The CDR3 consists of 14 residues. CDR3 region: CSASGTGVGNEQFF. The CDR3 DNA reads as TGCAGTGCTTCCGGGACAGGGGTGGGGAATGAGCAGTTCTTC.

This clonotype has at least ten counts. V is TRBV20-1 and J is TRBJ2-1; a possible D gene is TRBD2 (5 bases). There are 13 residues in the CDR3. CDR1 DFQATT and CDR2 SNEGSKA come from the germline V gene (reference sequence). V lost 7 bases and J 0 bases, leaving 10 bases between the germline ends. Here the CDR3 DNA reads TGCAGTGGGAGCGGCGGCTCCTACAATGAGCAGTTCTTC. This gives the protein CSGSGGSYNEQFF.

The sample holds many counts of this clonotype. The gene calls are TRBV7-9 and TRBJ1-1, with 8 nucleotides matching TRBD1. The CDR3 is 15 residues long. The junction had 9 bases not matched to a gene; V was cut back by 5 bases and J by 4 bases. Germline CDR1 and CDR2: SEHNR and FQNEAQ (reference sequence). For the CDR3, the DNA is TGTGCCAGCAGCACCGGACAGGGTCGTGTCACTGAAGCTTTCTTT. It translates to CASSTGQGRVTEAFF.

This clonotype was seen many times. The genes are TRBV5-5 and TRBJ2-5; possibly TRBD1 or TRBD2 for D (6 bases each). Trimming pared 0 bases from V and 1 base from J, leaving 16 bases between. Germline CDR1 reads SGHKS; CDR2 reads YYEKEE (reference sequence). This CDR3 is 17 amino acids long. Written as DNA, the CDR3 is TGTGCCAGCAGCTTGGGGTGGGGGGCCGGTTCCCAAGAGACCCAGTACTTC. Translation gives CASSLGWGAGSQETQYF.

The CDR3 sequence: CASSKTETEAFF. The CDR3, as DNA: TGTGCCAGCAGCAAAACAGAGACTGAAGCTTTCTTT. V is TRBV12-3 or TRBV12-4 and J is TRBJ1-1; no definite D call. This CDR3 has 12 amino acids. V was shortened by 6 bases and J by 5 bases, with 10 bases between the two germline ends.

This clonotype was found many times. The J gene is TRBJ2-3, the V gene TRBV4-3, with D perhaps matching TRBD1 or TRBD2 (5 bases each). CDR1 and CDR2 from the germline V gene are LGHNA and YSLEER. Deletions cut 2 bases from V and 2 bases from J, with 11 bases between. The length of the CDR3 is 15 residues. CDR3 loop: CASSQLGENTDTQYF. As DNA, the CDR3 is TGCGCCAGCAGCCAATTGGGGGAGAACACAGATACGCAGTATTTT.

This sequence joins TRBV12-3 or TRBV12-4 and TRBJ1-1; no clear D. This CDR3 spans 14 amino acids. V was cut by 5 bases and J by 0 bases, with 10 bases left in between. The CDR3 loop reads CASSPQTVNTEAFF. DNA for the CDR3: TGTGCCAGCAGTCCCCAGACTGTGAACACTGAAGCTTTCTTT.

The CDR3 loop is CASSPEGKTSFGEQFF. The CDR3 DNA sequence: TGCGCCAGCAGCCCCGAAGGAAAGACTAGCTTTGGTGAGCAGTTCTTC. The chain combines TRBV4-1 with TRBJ2-1; TRBD2 matches 7 bases. The CDR3 loop spans 16 amino acids. The J segment lost 9 bases and the V segment lost 4 bases, leaving 15 bases of the junction unmatched. Per germline, CDR1 MGHRA and CDR2 YSYEKL.

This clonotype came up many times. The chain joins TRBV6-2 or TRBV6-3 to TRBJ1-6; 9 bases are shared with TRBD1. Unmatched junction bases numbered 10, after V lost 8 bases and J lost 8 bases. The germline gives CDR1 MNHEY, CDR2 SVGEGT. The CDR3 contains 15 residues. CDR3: CASQPGQGSDSPLHF. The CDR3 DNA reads TGTGCCAGCCAACCGGGACAGGGCAGTGATTCACCCCTCCACTTT.

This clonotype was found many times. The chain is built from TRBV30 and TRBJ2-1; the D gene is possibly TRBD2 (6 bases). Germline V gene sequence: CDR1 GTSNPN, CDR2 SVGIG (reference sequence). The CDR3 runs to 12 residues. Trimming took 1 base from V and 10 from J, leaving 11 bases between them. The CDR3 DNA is TGTGCCTGGAGTGGGAGGGCCATCGAGCAGTTCTTC. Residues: CAWSGRAIEQFF.

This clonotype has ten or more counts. CDR3 sequence reads: CATETGGNTEAFF. The CDR3 bases are TGTGCCACCGAGACAGGGGGGAACACTGAAGCTTTCTTT. The chain joins TRBV2 to TRBJ1-1, with 9 positions matching TRBD1. Unmatched junction bases numbered 4, after V lost 10 bases and J lost 1 base. The CDR3 sequence is 13 residues long. CDR1 and CDR2 (germline): SNHLY, FYNNEI.

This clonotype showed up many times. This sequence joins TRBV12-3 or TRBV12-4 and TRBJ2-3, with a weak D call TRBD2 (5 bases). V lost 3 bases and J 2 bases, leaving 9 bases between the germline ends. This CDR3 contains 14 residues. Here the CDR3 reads CASSLGVNTDTQYF. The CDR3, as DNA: TGTGCCAGCAGTTTGGGAGTTAACACAGATACGCAGTATTTT.

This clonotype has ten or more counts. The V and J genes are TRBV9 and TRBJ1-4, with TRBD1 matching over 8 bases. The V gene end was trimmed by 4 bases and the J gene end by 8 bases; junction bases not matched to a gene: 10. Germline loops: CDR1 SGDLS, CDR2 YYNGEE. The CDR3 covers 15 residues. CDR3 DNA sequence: TGTGCCAGCAGCCCAGGACAGGGTATGGGGGAAAAACTGTTTTTT. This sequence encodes CASSPGQGMGEKLFF.

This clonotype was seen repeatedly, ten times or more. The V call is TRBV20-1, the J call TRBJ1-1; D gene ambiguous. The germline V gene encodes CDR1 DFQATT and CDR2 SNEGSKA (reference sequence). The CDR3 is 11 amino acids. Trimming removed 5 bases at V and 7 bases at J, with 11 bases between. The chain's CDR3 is CSAAVEGEAFF. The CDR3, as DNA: TGCAGTGCTGCCGTCGAAGGTGAAGCTTTCTTT.

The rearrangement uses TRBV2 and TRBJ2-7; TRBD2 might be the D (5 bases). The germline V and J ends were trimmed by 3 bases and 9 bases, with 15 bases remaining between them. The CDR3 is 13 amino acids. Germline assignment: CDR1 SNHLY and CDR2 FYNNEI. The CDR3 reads CASSDEGTVVQYF. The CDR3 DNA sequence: TGTGCCAGCAGTGACGAGGGTACGGTAGTGCAGTACTTC.

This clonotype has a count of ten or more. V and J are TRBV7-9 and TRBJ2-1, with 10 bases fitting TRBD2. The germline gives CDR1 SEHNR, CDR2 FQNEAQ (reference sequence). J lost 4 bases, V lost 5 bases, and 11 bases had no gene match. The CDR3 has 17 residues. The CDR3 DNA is TGTGCCAGCAGCCACCCTTCAGGAGCGGGGGGGTACAATGAGCAGTTCTTC. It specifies CASSHPSGAGGYNEQFF.

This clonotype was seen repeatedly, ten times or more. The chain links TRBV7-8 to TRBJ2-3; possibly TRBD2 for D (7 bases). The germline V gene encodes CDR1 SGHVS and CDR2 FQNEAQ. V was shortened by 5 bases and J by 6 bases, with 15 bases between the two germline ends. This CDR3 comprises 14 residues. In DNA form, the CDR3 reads TGTGCCAGCAGCCCGCGGGGGCGCGGGGATACGCAGTATTTT. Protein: CASSPRGRGDTQYF. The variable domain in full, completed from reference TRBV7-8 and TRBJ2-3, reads GAGVSQSPRYKVAKRGQDVALRCDPISGHVSLFWYQQALGQGPEFLTYFQNEAQLDKSGLPSDRFFAERPEGSVSTLKIQRTQQEDSAVYLCASSPRGRGDTQYFGPGTRLTVL.